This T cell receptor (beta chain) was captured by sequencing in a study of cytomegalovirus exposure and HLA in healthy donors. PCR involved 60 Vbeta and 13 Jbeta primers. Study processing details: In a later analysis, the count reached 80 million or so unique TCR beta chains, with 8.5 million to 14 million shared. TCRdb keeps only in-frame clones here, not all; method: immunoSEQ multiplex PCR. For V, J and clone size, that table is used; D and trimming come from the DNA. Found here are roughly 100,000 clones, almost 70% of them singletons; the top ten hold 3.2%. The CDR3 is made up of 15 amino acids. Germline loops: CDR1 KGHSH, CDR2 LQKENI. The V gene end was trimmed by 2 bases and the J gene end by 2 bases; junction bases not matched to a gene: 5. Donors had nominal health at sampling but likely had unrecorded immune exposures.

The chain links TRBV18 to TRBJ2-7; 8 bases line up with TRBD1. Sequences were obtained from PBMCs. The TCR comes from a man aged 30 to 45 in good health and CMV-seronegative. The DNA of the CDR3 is TGTGCCAGCTCACCAACAGGGGGGATAACCTACGAGCAGTACTTC. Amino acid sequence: CASSPTGGITYEQYF.